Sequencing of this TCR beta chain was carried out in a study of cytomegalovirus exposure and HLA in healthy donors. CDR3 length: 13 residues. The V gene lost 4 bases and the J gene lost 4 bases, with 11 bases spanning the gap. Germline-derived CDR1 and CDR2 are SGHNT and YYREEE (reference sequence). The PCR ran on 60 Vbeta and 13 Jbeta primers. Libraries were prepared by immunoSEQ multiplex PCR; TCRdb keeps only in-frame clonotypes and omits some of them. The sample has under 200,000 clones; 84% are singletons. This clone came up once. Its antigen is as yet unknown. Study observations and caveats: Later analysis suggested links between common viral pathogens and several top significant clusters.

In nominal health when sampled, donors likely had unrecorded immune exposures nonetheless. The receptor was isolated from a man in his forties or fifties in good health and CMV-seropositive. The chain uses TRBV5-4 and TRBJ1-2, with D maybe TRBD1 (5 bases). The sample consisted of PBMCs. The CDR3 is CASSTREAYGYTF. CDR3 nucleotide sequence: TGTGCCAGCAGCACCAGGGAGGCCTATGGCTACACCTTC.